The clone carrying this TCR beta chain was seen more than once but under ten times. Its specificity is unknown. The data belong to a study of CD8 T cells in ankylosing spondylitis. Study results and limitations: Seemingly characteristic of ankylosing spondylitis blood was a TCR beta motif consisting of about 8 highly homologous variants. Significant enrichment of disease-linked clones was reportedly seen in matched ankylosing spondylitis synovial fluid.

Quantitative 5'-RACE with molecular barcodes was used to make the TCR beta libraries. TCRdb fed the 5' RACE reads into MiXCR, producing one record per CDR3 protein. The sample lists 380,000 or so distinct CDR3 sequences, about 20% seen once, with less than 15% in the top ten. Germline V gene data show CDR1 as LGHNA and CDR2 as YNFKEQ. Trimming cost V 6 bases and J 7 bases, with 13 bases left between them. The CDR3 is made up of 13 amino acids. The clonotype originates from a male donor with ankylosing spondylitis or in good health (not recorded which). The V gene is TRBV4-2, the J gene TRBJ1-3, with no clear D. Sequences were obtained from blood, either unsorted or a sorted T cell fraction (not recorded which). CDR3 residues: CASSTTALNTIYF. CDR3 DNA sequence: TGTGCCAGCAGTACAACTGCCTTGAACACCATATATTTT.